This record covers a single T cell receptor beta chain. This record comes from a study of blood T cell repertoires in COVID-19. V lost 5 bases and J lost 4, with 11 bases in between. The CDR3 is 13 residues long. Germline V lookup: CDR1 SGHTA, CDR2 FQGTGA. Profiling relied on immunoSEQ multiplex PCR, and the TCRdb table lists in-frame clones only, not all of them. The data show fewer than 110,000 clones, with more than 80% seen just once and nearly 5% held by the top ten. Sequenced: peripheral blood. This receptor was identified in a man in his forties or fifties with active or convalescent COVID-19. J is TRBJ1-1 and V is TRBV7-3; weak D call: TRBD1 (6 bases). CDR3 nucleotides: TGTGCCAGCAGCGCCCAGGGGTTCACTGAAGCTTTCTTT. As protein: CASSAQGFTEAFF.